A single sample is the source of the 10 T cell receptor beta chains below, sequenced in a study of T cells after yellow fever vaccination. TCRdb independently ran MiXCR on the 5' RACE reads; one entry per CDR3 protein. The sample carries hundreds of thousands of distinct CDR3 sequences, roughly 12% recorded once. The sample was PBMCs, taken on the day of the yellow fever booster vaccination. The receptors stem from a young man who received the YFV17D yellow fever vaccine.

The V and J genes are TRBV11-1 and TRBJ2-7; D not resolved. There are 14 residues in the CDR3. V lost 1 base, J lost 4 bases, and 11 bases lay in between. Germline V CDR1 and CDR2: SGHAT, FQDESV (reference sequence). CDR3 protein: CASSLGPLGYEQYF. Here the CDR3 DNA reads TGTGCCAGCAGCTTAGGCCCTCTAGGATACGAGCAGTACTTC. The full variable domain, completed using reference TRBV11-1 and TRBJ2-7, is EAEVAQSPRYKITEKSQAVAFWCDPISGHATLYWYRQILGQGPELLVQFQDESVVDDSQLPKDRFSAERLKGVDSTLKIQPAELGDSAMYLCASSLGPLGYEQYFGPGTRLTVT.

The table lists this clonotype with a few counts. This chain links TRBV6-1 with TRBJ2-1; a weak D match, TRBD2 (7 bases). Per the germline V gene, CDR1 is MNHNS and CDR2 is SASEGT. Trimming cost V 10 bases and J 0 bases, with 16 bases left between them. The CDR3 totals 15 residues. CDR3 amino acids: CATTPGGSSYNEQFF. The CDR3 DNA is TGTGCCACCACCCCGGGGGGCTCCTCCTACAATGAGCAGTTCTTC.

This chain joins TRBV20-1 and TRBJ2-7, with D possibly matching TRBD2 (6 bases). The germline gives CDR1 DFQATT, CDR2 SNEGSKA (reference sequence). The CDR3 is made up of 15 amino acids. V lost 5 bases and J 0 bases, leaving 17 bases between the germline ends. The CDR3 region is CSALPGRELSYEQYF. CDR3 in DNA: TGCAGTGCTTTGCCGGGGCGGGAACTCTCCTACGAGCAGTACTTC.

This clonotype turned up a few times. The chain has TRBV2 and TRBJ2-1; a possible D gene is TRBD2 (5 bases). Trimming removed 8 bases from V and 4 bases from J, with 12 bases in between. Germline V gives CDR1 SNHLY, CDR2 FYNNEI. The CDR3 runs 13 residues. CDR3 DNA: TGTGCCAGCCTTGAGGGAGAATACAATGAGCAGTTCTTC. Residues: CASLEGEYNEQFF.

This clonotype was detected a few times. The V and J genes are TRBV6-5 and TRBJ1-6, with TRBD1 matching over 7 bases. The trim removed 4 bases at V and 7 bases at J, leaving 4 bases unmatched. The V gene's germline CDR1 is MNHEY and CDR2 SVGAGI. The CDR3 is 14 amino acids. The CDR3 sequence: CASSSDRTNSPLHF. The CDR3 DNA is TGTGCCAGCAGTTCGGACAGGACGAATTCACCCCTCCACTTT.

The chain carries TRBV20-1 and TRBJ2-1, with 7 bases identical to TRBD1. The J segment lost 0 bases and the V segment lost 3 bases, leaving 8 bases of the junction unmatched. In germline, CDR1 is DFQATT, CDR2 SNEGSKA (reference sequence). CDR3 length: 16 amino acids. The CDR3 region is CSASSPGTVSYNEQFF. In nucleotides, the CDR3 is TGCAGTGCTAGTTCGCCCGGGACAGTCTCCTACAATGAGCAGTTCTTC.

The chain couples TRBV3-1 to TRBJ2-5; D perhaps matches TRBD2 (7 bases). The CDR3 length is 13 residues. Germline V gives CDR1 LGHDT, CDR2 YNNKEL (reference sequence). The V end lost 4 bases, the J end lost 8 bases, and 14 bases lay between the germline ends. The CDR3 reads CASSPRGGSTQYF. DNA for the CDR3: TGTGCCAGCAGCCCTAGGGGGGGTTCTACCCAGTACTTC.

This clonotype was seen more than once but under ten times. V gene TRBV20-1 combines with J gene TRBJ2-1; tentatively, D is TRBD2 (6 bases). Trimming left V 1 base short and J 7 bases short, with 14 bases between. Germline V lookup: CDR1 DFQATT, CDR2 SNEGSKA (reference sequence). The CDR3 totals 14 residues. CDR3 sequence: CSARGVAGKNEQFF. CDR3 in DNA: TGCAGTGCTAGAGGGGTGGCGGGAAAAAATGAGCAGTTCTTC.

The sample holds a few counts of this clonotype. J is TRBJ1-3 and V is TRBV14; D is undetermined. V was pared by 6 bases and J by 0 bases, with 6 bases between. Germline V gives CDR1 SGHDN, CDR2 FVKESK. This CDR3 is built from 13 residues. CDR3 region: CASSILSGNTIYF. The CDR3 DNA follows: TGTGCCAGCAGTATTCTCTCTGGAAACACCATATATTTT.

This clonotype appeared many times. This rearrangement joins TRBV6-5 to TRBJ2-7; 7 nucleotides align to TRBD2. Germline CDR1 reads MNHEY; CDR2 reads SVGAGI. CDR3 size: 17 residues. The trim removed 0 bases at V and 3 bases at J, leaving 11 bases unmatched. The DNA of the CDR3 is TGTGCCAGCAGTTACTCATGGGGCGGGAGTTACCACTACGAGCAGTACTTC. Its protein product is CASSYSWGGSYHYEQYF.